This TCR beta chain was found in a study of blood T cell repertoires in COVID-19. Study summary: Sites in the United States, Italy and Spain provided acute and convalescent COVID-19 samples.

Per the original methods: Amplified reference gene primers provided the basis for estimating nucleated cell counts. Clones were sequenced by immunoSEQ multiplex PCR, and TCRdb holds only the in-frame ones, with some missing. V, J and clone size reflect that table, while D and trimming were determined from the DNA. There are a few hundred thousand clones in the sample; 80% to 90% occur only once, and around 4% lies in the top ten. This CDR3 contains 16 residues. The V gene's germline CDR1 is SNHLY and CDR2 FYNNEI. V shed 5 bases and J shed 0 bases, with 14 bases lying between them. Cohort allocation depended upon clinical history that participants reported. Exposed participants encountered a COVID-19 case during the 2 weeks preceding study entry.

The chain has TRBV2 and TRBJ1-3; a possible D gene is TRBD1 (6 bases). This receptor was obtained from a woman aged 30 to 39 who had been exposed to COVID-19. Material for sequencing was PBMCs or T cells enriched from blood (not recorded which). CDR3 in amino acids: CASSNTHRASGNTIYF. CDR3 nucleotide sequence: TGTGCCAGCAGTAATACACACAGGGCCTCTGGAAACACCATATATTTT.